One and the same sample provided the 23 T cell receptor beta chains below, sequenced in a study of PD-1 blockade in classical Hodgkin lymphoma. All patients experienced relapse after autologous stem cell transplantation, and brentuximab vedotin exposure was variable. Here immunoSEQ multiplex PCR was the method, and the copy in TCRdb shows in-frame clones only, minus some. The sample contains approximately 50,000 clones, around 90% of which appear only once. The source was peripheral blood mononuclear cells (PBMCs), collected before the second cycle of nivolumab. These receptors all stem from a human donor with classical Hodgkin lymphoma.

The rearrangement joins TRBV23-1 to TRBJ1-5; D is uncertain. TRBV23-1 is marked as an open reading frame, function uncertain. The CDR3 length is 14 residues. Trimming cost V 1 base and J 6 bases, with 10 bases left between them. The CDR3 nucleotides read TGCGCCAGCAGTCAATTGAGGGTGGTTCAGCCCCAGCATTTT. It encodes CASSQLRVVQPQHF.

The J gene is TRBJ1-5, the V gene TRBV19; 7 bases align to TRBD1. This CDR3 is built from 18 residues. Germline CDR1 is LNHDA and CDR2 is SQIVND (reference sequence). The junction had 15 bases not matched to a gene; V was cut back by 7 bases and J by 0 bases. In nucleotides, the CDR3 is TGTGCCAGTACATCAGCACAGGGGCGAGGATATAGCAATCAGCCCCAGCATTTT. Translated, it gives CASTSAQGRGYSNQPQHF.

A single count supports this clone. The CDR3 reads CASSIAAGANVLTF. The DNA of the CDR3 is TGTGCCAGTAGTATCGCCGCTGGGGCCAACGTCCTGACTTTC. The chain recombines TRBV19 with TRBJ2-6; unclear D gene. Germline V gene lookup returns CDR1 LNHDA and CDR2 SQIVND (reference sequence). Trimming shortened V by 3 bases and J by 2 bases, and 5 bases separated the two germline ends. The CDR3 extends over 14 amino acids.

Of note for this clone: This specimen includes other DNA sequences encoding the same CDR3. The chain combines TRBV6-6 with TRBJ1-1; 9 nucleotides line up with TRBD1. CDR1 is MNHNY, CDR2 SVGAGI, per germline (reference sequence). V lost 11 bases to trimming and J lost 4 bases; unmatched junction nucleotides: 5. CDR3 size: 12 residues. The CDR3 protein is CASLGQGTEAFF. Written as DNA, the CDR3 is TGTGCCTCATTGGGACAGGGCACTGAAGCTTTCTTT.

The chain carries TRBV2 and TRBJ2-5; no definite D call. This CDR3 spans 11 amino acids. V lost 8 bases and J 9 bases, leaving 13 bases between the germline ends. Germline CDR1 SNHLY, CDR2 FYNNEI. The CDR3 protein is CASAVMDAQYF. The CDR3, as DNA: TGTGCCAGCGCCGTAATGGACGCCCAGTACTTC. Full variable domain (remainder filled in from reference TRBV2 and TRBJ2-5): EPEVTQTPSHQVTQMGQEVILRCVPISNHLYFYWYRQILGQKVEFLVSFYNNEISEKSEIFDDQFSVERPDGSNFTLKIRSTKLEDSAMYFCASAVMDAQYFGPGTRLLVL.

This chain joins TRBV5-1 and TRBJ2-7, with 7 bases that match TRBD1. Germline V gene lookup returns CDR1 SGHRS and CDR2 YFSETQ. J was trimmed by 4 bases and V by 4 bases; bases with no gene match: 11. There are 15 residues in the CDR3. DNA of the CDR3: TGCGCCAGCAGCGAACCGACAGGGCACGCATACGAGCAGTACTTC. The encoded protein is CASSEPTGHAYEQYF.

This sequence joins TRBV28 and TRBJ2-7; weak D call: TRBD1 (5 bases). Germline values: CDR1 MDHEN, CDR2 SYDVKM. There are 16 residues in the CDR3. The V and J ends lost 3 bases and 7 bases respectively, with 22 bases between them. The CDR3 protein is CASSFFRQYGSGEQYF. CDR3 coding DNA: TGTGCCAGCAGTTTTTTCCGACAGTACGGGTCTGGAGAGCAGTACTTC.

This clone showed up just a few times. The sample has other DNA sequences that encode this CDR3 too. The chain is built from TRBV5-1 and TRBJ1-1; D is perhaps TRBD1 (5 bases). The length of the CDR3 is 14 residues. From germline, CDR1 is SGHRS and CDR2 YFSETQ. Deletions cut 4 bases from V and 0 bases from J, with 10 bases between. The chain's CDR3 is CASSPGTLNTEAFF. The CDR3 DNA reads TGCGCCAGCAGCCCTGGGACCTTGAACACTGAAGCTTTCTTT.

The DNA for the CDR3 is TGTGCCACCAGCGGGTGGGACAGGGGGTATTCCAACACTGAAGCTTTCTTT. Its translation: CATSGWDRGYSNTEAFF. The chain is built from TRBV15 and TRBJ1-1; 11 bases match TRBD1. This CDR3 spans 17 amino acids. The V gene end was trimmed by 5 bases and the J gene end by 2 bases; junction bases not matched to a gene: 10. CDR1 is LNHNV and CDR2 is YYDKDF in the germline V gene (reference sequence).

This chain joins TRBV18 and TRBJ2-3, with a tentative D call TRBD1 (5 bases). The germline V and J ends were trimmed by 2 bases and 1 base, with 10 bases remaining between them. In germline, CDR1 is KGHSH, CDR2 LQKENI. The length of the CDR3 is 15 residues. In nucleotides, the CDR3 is TGTGCCAGCTCACCAGTCCAGGGCGGCACAGATACGCAGTATTTT. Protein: CASSPVQGGTDTQYF. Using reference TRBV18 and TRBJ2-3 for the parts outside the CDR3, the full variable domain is NAGVMQNPRHLVRRRGQEARLRCSPMKGHSHVYWYRQLPEEGLKFMVYLQKENIIDESGMPKERFSAEFPKEGPSILRIQQVVRGDSAAYFCASSPVQGGTDTQYFGPGTRLTVL.

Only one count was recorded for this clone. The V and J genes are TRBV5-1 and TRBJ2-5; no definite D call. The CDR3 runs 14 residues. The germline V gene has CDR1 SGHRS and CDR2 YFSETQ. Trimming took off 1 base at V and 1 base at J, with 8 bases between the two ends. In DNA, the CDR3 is TGCGCCAGCAGCTTGACAGCCTCCCAAGAGACCCAGTACTTC. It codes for CASSLTASQETQYF.

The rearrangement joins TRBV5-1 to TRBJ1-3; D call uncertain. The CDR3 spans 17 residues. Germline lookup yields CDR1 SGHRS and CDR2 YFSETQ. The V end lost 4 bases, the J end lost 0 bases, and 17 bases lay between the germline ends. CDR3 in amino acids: CASSVDSRTLSGNTIYF. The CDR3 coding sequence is TGCGCCAGCAGCGTGGACTCAAGGACCCTCTCTGGAAACACCATATATTTT.

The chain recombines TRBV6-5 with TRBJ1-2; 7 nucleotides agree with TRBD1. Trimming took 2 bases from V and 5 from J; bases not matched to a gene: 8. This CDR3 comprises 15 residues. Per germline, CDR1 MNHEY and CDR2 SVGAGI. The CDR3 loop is CASSYGQGVHYGYTF. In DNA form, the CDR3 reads TGTGCCAGCAGTTACGGGCAGGGGGTACATTATGGCTACACCTTC.

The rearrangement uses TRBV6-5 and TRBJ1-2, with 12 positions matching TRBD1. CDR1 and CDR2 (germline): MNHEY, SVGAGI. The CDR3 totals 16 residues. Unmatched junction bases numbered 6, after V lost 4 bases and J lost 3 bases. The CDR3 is CASSLSGTGGDYGYTF. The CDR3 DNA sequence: TGTGCCAGCAGTTTATCCGGGACAGGGGGCGACTATGGCTACACCTTC.

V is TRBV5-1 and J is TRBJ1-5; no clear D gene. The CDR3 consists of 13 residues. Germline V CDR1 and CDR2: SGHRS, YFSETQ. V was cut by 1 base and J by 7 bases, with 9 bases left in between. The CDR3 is CASSLREGQPQHF. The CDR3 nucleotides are TGCGCCAGCAGCTTGAGGGAAGGGCAGCCCCAGCATTTT.

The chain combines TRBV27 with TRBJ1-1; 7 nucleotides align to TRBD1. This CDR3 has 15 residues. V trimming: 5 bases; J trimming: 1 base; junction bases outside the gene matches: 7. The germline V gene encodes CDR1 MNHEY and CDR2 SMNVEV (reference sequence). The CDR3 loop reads CASSPRGQGNTEAFF. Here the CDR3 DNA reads TGTGCCAGCAGTCCGAGGGGGCAAGGGAACACTGAAGCTTTCTTT.

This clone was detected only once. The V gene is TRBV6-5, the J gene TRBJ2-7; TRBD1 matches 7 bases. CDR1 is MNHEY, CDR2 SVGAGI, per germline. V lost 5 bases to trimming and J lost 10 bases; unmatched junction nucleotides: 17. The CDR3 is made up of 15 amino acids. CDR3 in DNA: TGTGCCAGCAGTGGGGGACAGAACTCTGACCTGGGACAGTACTTC. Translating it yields CASSGGQNSDLGQYF.

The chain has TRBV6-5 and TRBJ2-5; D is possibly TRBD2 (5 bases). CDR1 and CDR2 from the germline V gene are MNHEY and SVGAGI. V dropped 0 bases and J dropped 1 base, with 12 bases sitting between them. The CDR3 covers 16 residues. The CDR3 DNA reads TGTGCCAGCAGTTACTCGCACGGGGTTAGCCAAGAGACCCAGTACTTC. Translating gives CASSYSHGVSQETQYF.

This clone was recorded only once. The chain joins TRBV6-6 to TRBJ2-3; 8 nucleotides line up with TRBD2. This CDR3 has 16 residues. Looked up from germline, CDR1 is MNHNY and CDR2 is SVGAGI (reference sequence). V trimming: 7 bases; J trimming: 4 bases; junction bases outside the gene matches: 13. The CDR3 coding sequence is TGTGCCAGCACCCTCTCCGGGGGGGCCGGGTCAGATACGCAGTATTTT. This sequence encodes CASTLSGGAGSDTQYF.

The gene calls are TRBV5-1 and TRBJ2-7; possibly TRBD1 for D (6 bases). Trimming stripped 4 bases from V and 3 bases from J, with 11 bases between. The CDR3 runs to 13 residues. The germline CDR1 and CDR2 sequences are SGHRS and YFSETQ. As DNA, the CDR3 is TGCGCCAGCAGCCCCACAGGGTTCTACGAGCAGTACTTC. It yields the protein CASSPTGFYEQYF.

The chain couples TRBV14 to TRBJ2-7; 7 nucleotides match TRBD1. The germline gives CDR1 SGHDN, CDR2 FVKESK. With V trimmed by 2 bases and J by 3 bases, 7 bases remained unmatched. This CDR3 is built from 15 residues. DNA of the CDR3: TGTGCCAGCAGCCAAAGCCGGGACAGACACTACGAGCAGTACTTC. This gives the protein CASSQSRDRHYEQYF.

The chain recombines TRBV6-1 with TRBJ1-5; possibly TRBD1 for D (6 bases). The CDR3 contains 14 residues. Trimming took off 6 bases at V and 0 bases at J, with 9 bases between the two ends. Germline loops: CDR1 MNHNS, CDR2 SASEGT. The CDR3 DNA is TGTGCCAGCAGCAGGGACAATAGCAATCAGCCCCAGCATTTT. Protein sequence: CASSRDNSNQPQHF.

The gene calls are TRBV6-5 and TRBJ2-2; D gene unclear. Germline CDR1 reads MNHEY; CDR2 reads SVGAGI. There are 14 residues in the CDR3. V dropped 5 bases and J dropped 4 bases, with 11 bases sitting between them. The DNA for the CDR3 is TGTGCCAGCAGTAGACTCGTGGGCACCGGGGAGCTGTTTTTT. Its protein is CASSRLVGTGELFF.